These 32 T cell receptor beta chains were sequenced from one sample in a study of shared clonotypes between healthy human individuals. Here immunoSEQ multiplex PCR was the method, and the copy in TCRdb shows in-frame clones only, minus some. The data show 2 million to 2.5 million clones, approximately 95% seen once. Material: naive CD4+ T cells from PBMCs. Stated subset: CD45RA+ positively selected. These receptor sequences come from a man between 18 and 29 years old in good health. Some clones in this sample may be carry-over from other donors' samples.

The rearrangement joins TRBV5-4 to TRBJ2-1; D is undetermined. Germline CDR1 reads SGHNT; CDR2 reads YYREEE (reference sequence). The V gene lost 4 bases and the J gene lost 7 bases, with 12 bases spanning the gap. The CDR3 has 13 residues. The CDR3 sequence: CASSPVGGNEQFF. CDR3 coding DNA: TGTGCCAGCAGCCCGGTGGGTGGGAATGAGCAGTTCTTC.

The V gene is TRBV15, the J gene TRBJ2-7; a possible D gene is TRBD1 (5 bases). This CDR3 has 13 amino acids. Trimming cost V 5 bases and J 6 bases, with 14 bases left between them. Germline loops: CDR1 LNHNV, CDR2 YYDKDF (reference sequence). Here the CDR3 reads CATSRTGQGEQYF. Here the CDR3 DNA reads TGTGCCACCAGCCGAACAGGCCAGGGCGAGCAGTACTTC.

This chain connects TRBV25-1 to TRBJ1-2; 9 nucleotides match TRBD1. The CDR3 runs 14 residues. Germline trimming cut 3 bases from V and 7 bases from J; bases unmatched to any gene: 6. The germline CDR1 and CDR2 sequences are MGHDK and SYGVNS. The CDR3 DNA sequence: TGTGCCAGCAGTGATCGGGGGACAGGGCTTGGCTACACCTTC. Amino acids: CASSDRGTGLGYTF.

This clone was recorded only once. The V call is TRBV27, the J call TRBJ1-1, with D unclear. Germline values: CDR1 MNHEY, CDR2 SMNVEV (reference sequence). The CDR3 consists of 13 residues. Deletions cut 2 bases from V and 5 bases from J, with 9 bases between. The CDR3 region has the DNA TGTGCCAGCAGTTTAGATCGGGTAACTGAAGCTTTCTTT. Encoded protein: CASSLDRVTEAFF.

This clone showed up just once. This chain joins TRBV19 and TRBJ1-4; a possible D gene is TRBD1 (5 bases). The CDR3 contains 14 residues. Between the trimmed V and J ends, which lost 3 bases and 8 bases, there was a span of 13 bases. Germline V lookup: CDR1 LNHDA, CDR2 SQIVND (reference sequence). This CDR3 reads CASSIGRVEEKLFF. CDR3 sequence (DNA): TGTGCCAGTAGTATTGGCAGGGTAGAAGAAAAACTGTTTTTT.

V and J are TRBV7-3 and TRBJ1-3; D unclear. Trimming stripped 2 bases from V and 4 bases from J, with 12 bases between. The CDR3 spans 15 residues. Germline loops: CDR1 SGHTA, CDR2 FQGTGA. The CDR3 DNA reads TGTGCCAGCAGCTTAGGTCAAATAGACGGAAACACCATATATTTT. The encoded protein is CASSLGQIDGNTIYF.

This clone was counted once. J is TRBJ2-3 and V is TRBV7-2; D uncertain. The CDR3 has 14 residues. Germline V lookup: CDR1 SGHTA, CDR2 FQGNSA. The V and J ends lost 1 base and 6 bases respectively, with 11 bases between them. CDR3 nucleotide sequence: TGTGCCAGCAGCTTAGGACTCGCCATGGATACGCAGTATTTT. Translated, it gives CASSLGLAMDTQYF.

The chain carries TRBV5-1 and TRBJ1-5; 7 bases align to TRBD1. The CDR3 runs 17 residues. The ends lost 4 bases at V and 3 bases at J; junction bases unmatched: 13. From germline, CDR1 is SGHRS and CDR2 YFSETQ. CDR3 amino acids: CASSRKCRDSYNQPQHF. The CDR3 nucleotides read TGCGCCAGCAGCCGCAAATGCCGGGACAGCTACAATCAGCCCCAGCATTTT.

The chain recombines TRBV27 with TRBJ1-5; perhaps TRBD1 as D (5 bases). The length of the CDR3 is 13 residues. Trimming pared 3 bases from V and 5 bases from J, leaving 8 bases between. The germline gives CDR1 MNHEY, CDR2 SMNVEV (reference sequence). DNA for the CDR3: TGTGCCAGCAGTTTCGGCAGGGATCAGCCCCAGCATTTT. This sequence encodes CASSFGRDQPQHF.

The V gene is TRBV7-6, the J gene TRBJ2-5; D remains unclear. This CDR3 is built from 13 residues. From germline, CDR1 is SGHVS and CDR2 FNYEAQ. Trimming stripped 5 bases from V and 1 base from J, with 8 bases between. The CDR3 DNA sequence: TGTGCCAGCAGCCCCGGGCCCCAAGAGACCCAGTACTTC. It specifies CASSPGPQETQYF.

The chain recombines TRBV28 with TRBJ1-2; D not certain. Deletions cut 5 bases from V and 3 bases from J, with 22 bases between. This CDR3 has 17 amino acids. Per the germline V gene, CDR1 is MDHEN and CDR2 is SYDVKM. The CDR3 reads CASSGFRAGVVYYGYTF. The DNA of the CDR3 is TGTGCCAGCAGTGGATTTCGGGCGGGAGTAGTATACTATGGCTACACCTTC.

The chain couples TRBV28 to TRBJ1-5, with D hard to call. The CDR3 length is 16 residues. V was clipped by 6 bases and J by 6 bases, with 21 bases between them. Germline V lookup: CDR1 MDHEN, CDR2 SYDVKM. CDR3 bases: TGTGCCAGCAGCGGAACCGGACGGGCCTGGGGTCAGCCCCAGCATTTT. This codes for CASSGTGRAWGQPQHF.

Comments on this clone: Other DNA sequences in the sample encode the same CDR3. The CDR3 region has the DNA TGCAGCGTTTCGGGGCGGGCTAATGAAAAACTGTTTTTT. This gives the protein CSVSGRANEKLFF. The chain has TRBV29-1 and TRBJ1-4, with a weak D call TRBD1 (5 bases). Deletions cut 5 bases from V and 3 bases from J, with 10 bases between. Germline loops: CDR1 SQVTM, CDR2 ANQGSEA. The CDR3 has 13 amino acids.

This CDR3 is CASSLEPRGYGYTF. The CDR3 nucleotides are TGCGCCAGCAGCTTGGAACCACGGGGCTATGGCTACACCTTC. The chain combines TRBV5-1 with TRBJ1-2; D is unclear. Trimming took off 0 bases at V and 4 bases at J, with 10 bases between the two ends. The CDR3 is made up of 14 amino acids. Per the germline V gene, CDR1 is SGHRS and CDR2 is YFSETQ. Drawing the rest from reference TRBV5-1 and TRBJ1-2, the complete variable domain is KAGVTQTPRYLIKTRGQQVTLSCSPISGHRSVSWYQQTPGQGLQFLFEYFSETQRNKGNFPGRFSGRQFSNSRSEMNVSTLELGDSALYLCASSLEPRGYGYTFGSGTRLTVV.

This chain joins TRBV11-3 and TRBJ2-1; 11 positions agree with TRBD2. The CDR3 runs to 14 residues. V gave up 4 bases and J gave up 9 bases; unmatched junction bases: 5. Germline V lookup: CDR1 SGHNT, CDR2 YENEEA. The CDR3 DNA reads as TGTGCCAGCAGCTCCACTAGCGGGAGCGGTGAGCAGTTCTTC. Residues: CASSSTSGSGEQFF. The variable domain in full, with the rest retrieved from reference TRBV11-3 and TRBJ2-1, is EAGVVQSPRYKIIEKKQPVAFWCNPISGHNTLYWYLQNLGQGPELLIRYENEEAVDDSQLPKDRFSAERLKGVDSTLKIQPAELGDSAVYLCASSSTSGSGEQFFGPGTRLTVL.

DNA for the CDR3: TGTGCCTGGAAACGTAAAGAGAGCACAGATACGCAGTATTTT. This sequence encodes CAWKRKESTDTQYF. The chain combines TRBV30 with TRBJ2-3; no definite D call. V was clipped by 4 bases and J by 0 bases, with 11 bases between them. The CDR3 contains 14 residues. Germline lookup yields CDR1 GTSNPN and CDR2 SVGIG (reference sequence).

The chain joins TRBV5-4 to TRBJ1-3; 7 bases are a match to TRBD1. Germline values: CDR1 SGHNT, CDR2 YYREEE (reference sequence). Germline trimming cut 4 bases from V and 5 bases from J; bases unmatched to any gene: 6. CDR3 length equals 14 residues. CDR3 sequence (DNA): TGTGCCAGCAGCCAAGGACAGGCCAGAAACACCATATATTTT. Its translation is CASSQGQARNTIYF. Complete variable domain (other parts from reference TRBV5-4 and TRBJ1-3): ETGVTQSPTHLIKTRGQQVTLRCSSQSGHNTVSWYQQALGQGPQFIFQYYREEENGRGNFPPRFSGLQFPNYSSELNVNALELDDSALYLCASSQGQARNTIYFGEGSWLTVV.

The rearrangement links TRBV25-1 to TRBJ2-6; D gene uncertain. Germline V gives CDR1 MGHDK, CDR2 SYGVNS. V dropped 3 bases and J dropped 1 base, with 7 bases sitting between them. CDR3 length: 15 residues. CDR3 residues: CASSETRSGANVLTF. The CDR3 bases are TGTGCCAGCAGTGAGACCCGTTCTGGGGCCAACGTCCTGACTTTC.

CDR3 region: CASSQDRAGGRQETQYF. For the CDR3, the DNA is TGCGCCAGCAGCCAAGATCGAGCGGGAGGTCGACAAGAGACCCAGTACTTC. The rearrangement uses TRBV4-1 and TRBJ2-5; TRBD2 aligns across 9 bases. The germline gives CDR1 MGHRA, CDR2 YSYEKL. Germline trimming cut 0 bases from V and 2 bases from J; bases unmatched to any gene: 7. CDR3 size: 17 residues.

The chain joins TRBV20-1 to TRBJ2-1; TRBD2 is a possible D gene (6 bases). Germline V gene sequence: CDR1 DFQATT, CDR2 SNEGSKA (reference sequence). CDR3 length equals 10 residues. V was clipped by 6 bases and J by 13 bases, with 13 bases between them. CDR3 protein: CSARDFKQFF. The CDR3, as DNA: TGCAGTGCGAGGGACTTCAAACAGTTCTTC.

The chain employs TRBV7-9 and TRBJ1-2; TRBD1 aligns across 7 bases. Germline V gene lookup returns CDR1 SEHNR and CDR2 FQNEAQ (reference sequence). The junction had 12 bases not matched to a gene; V was cut back by 4 bases and J by 7 bases. The CDR3 runs 15 residues. The CDR3 DNA sequence: TGTGCCAGCAGCTGGGGGACAGCTTCTCGGGTTGGCTACACCTTC. It codes for CASSWGTASRVGYTF.

This chain joins TRBV6-6 and TRBJ1-1; D is unclear. CDR1 and CDR2 (germline): MNHNY, SVGAGI (reference sequence). This CDR3 comprises 15 residues. The V end was cut by 2 bases, the J end by 1 base, with 11 bases between. This chain's CDR3 is CASSYVAGGNTEAFF. CDR3 bases: TGTGCCAGCAGTTACGTAGCAGGCGGGAACACTGAAGCTTTCTTT.

In this sample, this clone turned up once. The chain is built from TRBV6-5 and TRBJ2-7; D unclear. The germline CDR1 and CDR2 sequences are MNHEY and SVGAGI. The CDR3 consists of 13 residues. V lost 10 bases, J lost 7 bases, and 20 bases lay in between. CDR3 region: CATQQFVSGEQYF. DNA of the CDR3: TGTGCCACCCAGCAGTTCGTATCCGGAGAGCAGTACTTC.

The V and J genes are TRBV28 and TRBJ2-5; possibly TRBD2 for D (6 bases). The CDR3 sequence is 13 residues long. Germline CDR1 MDHEN, CDR2 SYDVKM. Trimming took 8 bases from V and 4 from J, leaving 14 bases between them. CDR3 nucleotides: TGTGCCAGCCTCGGGCGGGACCGAGAGACCCAGTACTTC. It codes for CASLGRDRETQYF.

V gene TRBV6-5 combines with J gene TRBJ2-3, with D possibly TRBD1 on 5 matching bases. The CDR3 is made up of 10 amino acids. The germline V gene encodes CDR1 MNHEY and CDR2 SVGAGI. Trimming shortened V by 6 bases and J by 13 bases, and 11 bases separated the two germline ends. This CDR3 reads CASRGQDEYF. In nucleotides, the CDR3 is TGTGCCAGCAGGGGGCAGGACGAGTATTTT.

Remarks on this clone: Different DNA sequences within this sample yield the same CDR3. The chain uses TRBV30 and TRBJ1-5; D call uncertain. From germline, CDR1 is GTSNPN and CDR2 SVGIG (reference sequence). This CDR3 comprises 13 residues. The V end lost 0 bases, the J end lost 1 base, and 4 bases lay between the germline ends. The CDR3 DNA follows: TGTGCCTGGAGTGTTCAGAGCAATCAGCCCCAGCATTTT. This codes for CAWSVQSNQPQHF.

This chain connects TRBV9 to TRBJ2-7; TRBD1 might be the D (5 bases). This CDR3 has 15 residues. V was shortened by 0 bases and J by 3 bases, with 13 bases between the two germline ends. Per the germline V gene, CDR1 is SGDLS and CDR2 is YYNGEE. The CDR3 protein is CASSVGFVTDYEQYF. DNA for the CDR3: TGTGCCAGCAGCGTAGGTTTCGTGACAGACTACGAGCAGTACTTC. Full variable domain (missing parts from reference TRBV9 and TRBJ2-7): DSGVTQTPKHLITATGQRVTLRCSPRSGDLSVYWYQQSLDQGLQFLIQYYNGEERAKGNILERFSAQQFPDLHSELNLSSLELGDSALYFCASSVGFVTDYEQYFGPGTRLTVT.

The chain combines TRBV28 with TRBJ2-3; 10 nucleotides align to TRBD2. Germline V gene lookup returns CDR1 MDHEN and CDR2 SYDVKM. The CDR3 runs 14 residues. V lost 7 bases to trimming and J lost 5 bases; unmatched junction nucleotides: 6. In nucleotides, the CDR3 is TGTGCCAGCAACCTAGCGGGAGTAGGAGATACGCAGTATTTT. Translating it yields CASNLAGVGDTQYF.

Notes on this clone: At the DNA level, this CDR3 is encoded by other sequences in the same sample as well. This chain joins TRBV27 and TRBJ1-5; weak D call: TRBD1 (6 bases). The V end lost 4 bases, the J end lost 2 bases, and 6 bases lay between the germline ends. Germline CDR1 reads MNHEY; CDR2 reads SMNVEV (reference sequence). The CDR3 spans 13 residues. This CDR3 is CASSWTGNQPQHF. As DNA, the CDR3 is TGTGCCAGCAGTTGGACAGGCAATCAGCCCCAGCATTTT.

This clone was seen once. V gene TRBV6-1 combines with J gene TRBJ1-1; tentatively, D is TRBD1 (6 bases). The CDR3 is 13 amino acids. The V end was cut by 2 bases, the J end by 11 bases, with 15 bases between. Germline V gene sequence: CDR1 MNHNS, CDR2 SASEGT. CDR3 sequence (DNA): TGTGCCAGCAGTGAAACACAGGGAGGTCGCGCTTTCTTT. Translating it yields CASSETQGGRAFF.

Remarks on this clone: Germline and junction disagree at one end, which may indicate a read error. This sequence joins TRBV6-5 and TRBJ1-2; a possible D gene is TRBD1 (6 bases). Germline loops: CDR1 MNHEY, CDR2 SVGAGI. The CDR3 totals 13 residues. Here the CDR3 reads CAGSAQGNYGYTF. The CDR3 region has the DNA TGTGCCGGCAGCGCACAGGGTAACTATGGCTACACCTTC.

The V gene is TRBV4-3, the J gene TRBJ2-2; the match to TRBD2 covers 11 bases. Germline-derived CDR1 and CDR2 are LGHNA and YSLEER. V lost 4 bases and J lost 4; bases outside the gene matches: 5. This CDR3 spans 16 amino acids. CDR3 protein: CASSPLSGRATGELFF. The CDR3 region has the DNA TGCGCCAGCAGCCCCCTTAGCGGGAGGGCCACCGGGGAGCTGTTTTTT.